A selection of T cell receptor beta chains follows, all from one sample in a study of blood T cell repertoires in COVID-19. The table came from immunoSEQ multiplex PCR; TCRdb's copy has only in-frame clones and leaves some out. The sample contains 140,000 or so clones, about nine tenths of which appear only once. Sequenced: peripheral blood. The receptors were sampled from a woman aged 50 to 60 with acute or convalescent COVID-19. The CDR3 runs from the conserved cysteine through the conserved F or W. The D gene is left open where the match is weak. The size of a clone is reported for some rows only, either as once, few or many, or as a class for expanded clones.

TRBJ2-3 | 16 | TRBV9 | TRBD2 | - | CASSVGPGLNTDTQYF | TGTGCCAGCAGCGTAGGGCCGGGACTAAACACAGATACGCAGTATTTT
TRBJ2-5 | 18 | TRBV18 | TRBD1 | - | CASSPRQGDTKDQETQYF | TGTGCCAGCTCACCCCGCCAGGGGGACACAAAAGACCAAGAGACCCAGTACTTC
TRBJ1-4 | 15 | TRBV27 | - | - | CASSPRSATNEKLFF | TGTGCCAGCAGTCCCCGGAGTGCAACTAATGAAAAACTGTTTTTT
TRBJ1-1 | 14 | TRBV11-1 | TRBD1 | - | CASGPRGLGTEAFF | TGTGCCAGCGGACCGAGGGGGCTGGGCACTGAAGCTTTCTTT
TRBJ1-4 | 14 | TRBV5-1 | - | - | CASSLGLANEKLFF | TGCGCCAGCAGCTTGGGGCTGGCTAATGAAAAACTGTTTTTT
TRBJ2-7 | 13 | TRBV28 | - | - | CASERRASYEQYF | TGTGCCAGCGAGCGGAGAGCCTCCTACGAGCAGTACTTC
TRBJ1-2 | 15 | TRBV7-3 | - | - | CASSPNGGRGYGYTF | TGTGCCAGCAGCCCGAATGGCGGCAGGGGTTATGGCTACACCTTC
TRBJ1-6 | 15 | TRBV5-1 | - | once | CASSLDVWSSSPLHF | TGCGCCAGCAGCTTGGACGTTTGGAGCTCTTCACCCCTCCACTTT
TRBJ1-4 | 17 | TRBV7-9 | - | - | CASSLGSSRARGEKLFF | TGTGCCAGCAGCTTAGGTTCCTCGCGTGCCCGCGGTGAAAAACTGTTTTTT
TRBJ1-2 | 13 | TRBV5-6 | TRBD1 | - | CASSLGQRYGYTF | TGTGCCAGCAGCCTGGGACAGCGTTATGGCTACACCTTC
TRBJ2-1 | 12 | TRBV6-5 | TRBD2 | - | CASSWTSNEQFF | TGTGCCAGCAGTTGGACTAGCAATGAGCAGTTCTTC
TRBJ1-2 | 14 | TRBV19 | - | once | CASSINPSNYGYTF | TGTGCCAGTAGTATTAATCCCTCTAACTATGGCTACACCTTC
TRBJ1-2 | 14 | TRBV5-1 | TRBD1 | - | CASSFQTGGDGYTF | TGCGCCAGCAGCTTTCAGACAGGGGGGGATGGCTACACCTTC
TRBJ1-1 | 14 | TRBV6-5 | - | - | CASSYTPASTEAFF | TGTGCCAGCAGTTACACTCCCGCAAGCACTGAAGCTTTCTTT
TRBJ2-7 | 13 | TRBV9 | - | - | CASSEMPAHEQYF | TGTGCCAGCAGCGAAATGCCAGCGCACGAGCAGTACTTC
TRBJ2-5 | 16 | TRBV19 | - | - | CASSITPGLYQETQYF | TGTGCCAGTAGTATCACCCCAGGCTTGTACCAAGAGACCCAGTACTTC